The 14 T cell receptor gamma chains given below trace back to one sample, sequenced in a study of γδ T cells in repeated Plasmodium falciparum infection. Flow sorting of PBMC yielded separate Vgamma9/Vdelta2+ and Vdelta2-negative gammadelta T cell populations for bulk repertoire analysis. TCRdb re-analyzed the multiplex PCR reads via CATT. The sample contains 25,000 to 35,000 gamma-chain clones, 1.4% of which appear only once. Sequencing was carried out using gamma-delta T cells from blood. All receptors come from a pool of human donors (malaria-infected and uninfected, not separated).

A remark on this clone: This likely traces to a read error, being one base from a far larger clone. The genes are TRGV9 and TRGJP. As TCRdb names no J gene, one was assigned here on the basis of a DNA match to germline. This CDR3 spans 16 amino acids. Germline V lookup: CDR1 GITISATS, CDR2 ISYDGTV (reference sequence). This CDR3 is CALWDAKELGKKIKVF. The CDR3 DNA sequence: TGTGCCTTGTGGGACGCTAAAGAGCTGGGCAAAAAAATCAAGGTATTT.

This clone appeared a few times. This likely reflects a read error, since a far larger clone is one base away. The identical CDR3 is also encoded by other nucleotide sequences in the sample. The rearrangement uses TRGV4 and TRGJP2. The germline V gene encodes CDR1 EGSTGY and CDR2 YDSYTSSV. This CDR3 is 14 amino acids long. CDR3 coding DNA: TGTGCCACCTGGGATGGGCACAGTGACTGGATCAAGACGTTT. This codes for CATWDGHSDWIKTF.

This clone has a count of ten or more. A far larger clone is one nucleotide away, so this likely arose from a read error. This sample also contains other DNA sequences that code for the same CDR3. The chain recombines TRGV9 with TRGJP. TCRdb leaves out the J gene; it was filled in here by matching the DNA to germline. Germline CDR1 and CDR2: GITISATS and ISYDGTV (reference sequence). This CDR3 spans 16 amino acids. The CDR3 coding sequence is TGTGCCCTGTGGGAGGTGAATTCGGTGGGCAAAAAAATCAAGGTATTT. Its translation is CALWEVNSVGKKIKVF.

A remark on this clone: TCRdb records a much larger clone's protein for this DNA, with a difference at residue 11 that likely arises from a read error; the protein given is the translation of the DNA. This chain joins TRGV3 and TRGJ1 or TRGJ2. The V segment lost 0 bases and the J segment 2 bases; nucleotides outside the gene matches: 13. The CDR3 totals 17 residues. The germline gives CDR1 VTNTFY, CDR2 YDVSTARD (reference sequence). The CDR3 reads CATWDRRQPVDYYKKLF. The CDR3 nucleotides read TGTGCCACCTGGGACAGGCGACAGCCCGTGGATTATTATAAGAAACTCTTT.

This clone was seen a few times. TCRdb has a much larger clone's protein, which differs at residue 8 from the translation of this DNA, likely because of a read error; what is shown is the protein translated from the DNA. V and J are TRGV2 and TRGJ1 or TRGJ2. TCRdb lists no J gene, so it was determined here by aligning the DNA to germline. CDR3 length: 13 amino acids. J gave up 6 bases and V 0 bases, and 5 bases lay outside the gene matches. The germline V gene encodes CDR1 EGSNGY and CDR2 YDSYNSKV. The CDR3 DNA is TGTGCCACCTGGGACGGGCTTCTTTATAAGAAACTCTTT. Protein sequence: CATWDGLLYKKLF.

A word on this clone: The amino acid sequence in TCRdb belongs to a much larger clone and departs from this DNA's translation at residue 10, likely a sequencing read error; the sequence shown is translated from the DNA. This sequence joins TRGV9 and TRGJP. Matching the DNA to germline supplied the J gene, which TCRdb does not give. V lost 2 bases to trimming and J lost 9 bases; unmatched junction nucleotides: 13. The length of the CDR3 is 18 residues. The V gene's germline CDR1 is GITISATS and CDR2 ISYDGTV (reference sequence). CDR3: CALWEAQSRGLGKKIKVF. The CDR3 DNA is TGTGCCTTGTGGGAGGCTCAGAGTAGAGGGTTGGGCAAAAAAATCAAGGTATTT.

This clone has a count of ten or more. A far larger clone differs by one base, so this is likely a read error. This same CDR3 is encoded by further DNA sequences in the sample. This chain joins TRGV9 and TRGJP. The CDR3 extends over 15 amino acids. Germline assignment: CDR1 GITISATS and CDR2 ISYDGTV (reference sequence). V gave up 1 base and J gave up 12 bases; unmatched junction bases: 6. The CDR3 sequence is CALWEVRPGKKIKVF. CDR3 sequence (DNA): TGTGCCTTGTGGGAGGTACGTCCGGGCAAAAAAATCAAGGTATTT.

As concerns this clone: This probably arose from a read error, given a far larger clone one base away. J is TRGJ1 or TRGJ2 and V is TRGV8. TCRdb supplies no J gene; here it was assigned by aligning the nucleotide sequence to germline. CDR1 is VENAVY, CDR2 YDSYNSRV, per germline. This CDR3 is 10 amino acids long. The junction had 3 bases not matched to a gene; V was cut back by 1 base and J by 12 bases. For the CDR3, the DNA is TGTGCCACCTGGGATAGCGCGAAACTCTTT. This sequence encodes CATWDSAKLF.

This clone was seen only a few times. TCRdb has a much larger clone's protein, which differs at residue 9 from the translation of this DNA, likely because of a read error; what is shown is the protein translated from the DNA. The rearrangement uses TRGV3 and TRGJ1 or TRGJ2. No J gene is reported in TCRdb; it was inferred here by comparing the DNA with germline. There are 12 residues in the CDR3. V lost 3 bases and J lost 12; bases outside the gene matches: 11. CDR1 and CDR2 (germline): VTNTFY, YDVSTARD (reference sequence). Written as DNA, the CDR3 is TGTGCCACCTGGGACCGAGGCCCCAGGAAACTCTTT. It translates to CATWDRGPRKLF.

Ten or more counts support this clone. The chain uses TRGV3 and TRGJ1 or TRGJ2. The J gene is absent in TCRdb and was assigned here via DNA matching to germline. This CDR3 spans 12 amino acids. The V segment lost 3 bases and the J segment 12 bases; nucleotides outside the gene matches: 11. The germline V gene has CDR1 VTNTFY and CDR2 YDVSTARD (reference sequence). The CDR3 nucleotides read TGTGCCACCTGGGACCGTGATTATTGGAAACTCTTT. This codes for CATWDRDYWKLF.

The sample holds many counts of this clone. This may come from a read error, since a much larger clone is one base off. Other DNA sequences from this sample encode an identical CDR3 as well. The chain carries TRGV4 and TRGJ1 or TRGJ2. CDR1 EGSTGY and CDR2 YDSYTSSV come from the germline V gene. The CDR3 is 11 amino acids. CDR3 in DNA: TGTGCCACCTGGGATGCTGGTAAGAAGCTCTTT. This encodes CATWDAGKKLF.

At least ten counts were recorded for this clone. This chain uses TRGV4 with TRGJ1 or TRGJ2. The J gene, not given by TCRdb, was assigned here from a germline match of the nucleotide sequence. CDR3 length: 16 residues. Trimming took 3 bases from V and 9 from J; bases not matched to a gene: 20. Germline CDR1 and CDR2: EGSTGY and YDSYTSSV. CDR3 protein: CATWDTRRGVMGKKLF. CDR3 bases: TGTGCCACCTGGGATACCCGCCGGGGGGTTATGGGTAAGAAACTCTTT.

This clone showed up many times. The TCRdb protein comes from a much larger clone and disagrees with this DNA's translation at residue 8, likely due to a read error; the protein given here is derived from the DNA. The chain combines TRGV9 with TRGJP2. TCRdb offers no J gene call, so here the DNA was matched to germline to obtain one. Germline CDR1 GITISATS, CDR2 ISYDGTV (reference sequence). V was pared by 6 bases and J by 9 bases, with 10 bases of the junction left unmatched. CDR3 length: 13 amino acids. The CDR3 nucleotides are TGTGCCTTGTGGAGGAGGAGTAATTGGATCAAGACGTTT. As protein: CALWRRSNWIKTF.

Only a few counts were recorded for this clone. This likely reflects a read error, since a far larger clone is one base away. Other DNA sequences in the same sample also yield this CDR3. The chain combines TRGV8 with TRGJP1. No J segment appears in TCRdb, so it was assigned here by matching the sequence to germline. The germline gives CDR1 VENAVY, CDR2 YDSYNSRV. This CDR3 is built from 13 residues. The CDR3 DNA follows: TGTGCCACCTGGGATCTCGCTGGCTGGTTCAAGATATTT. This sequence encodes CATWDLAGWFKIF.